The next 3 T cell receptor beta chains were all read from a single sample in a study of T cells in Graves' hyperthyroidism and ophthalmopathy. TCR beta CDR3 region amplification was performed from RNA transcripts. Researchers ran a first-round RT-PCR on the TCR CDR3 using the HTBI primer set. TCRdb passed the multiplex PCR reads through MiXCR, listing each CDR3 protein once. The table lists around 50,000 distinct CDR3 sequences, approximately 48% of them singletons. The sequencing sample was made of blood. These receptors came from a woman in her forties or fifties with Graves' ophthalmopathy.

Concerning this clonotype: A much larger clone is a single base away; this may be a read error. The chain has TRBV6-2 or TRBV6-3 and TRBJ1-1; the match to TRBD1 covers 8 bases. CDR1 is MNHEY and CDR2 is SVGEGT in the germline V gene. CDR3 length equals 16 residues. The DNA for the CDR3 is TGTGCCAGCAGAGACCTCAGGGGGCATAGGAACACTGAAGCTGTCTTT. Its protein is CASRDLRGHRNTEAVF.

This clonotype occurred once. This chain uses TRBV5-1 with TRBJ2-7, with 7 bases aligning to TRBD1. The junction had 6 bases not matched to a gene; V was cut back by 0 bases and J by 3 bases. CDR1 is SGHRS, CDR2 YFSETQ, per germline. This CDR3 has 15 amino acids. CDR3 in amino acids: CASSLGGQGDYEQYF. The CDR3 coding sequence is TGCGCCAGCAGCTTGGGGGGGCAGGGGGACTACGAGCAGTACTTC.

This clonotype was detected only once. The junction and the germline gene differ at one end; a read error may be behind it. The chain joins TRBV7-9 to TRBJ1-2; a possible D gene is TRBD1 (6 bases). This CDR3 has 14 amino acids. Germline CDR1 is SEHNR and CDR2 is FQNEAQ (reference sequence). In DNA form, the CDR3 reads TGTGCCAGCAGCTTAGGACAGGCTAACTATGGCCACACCTTC. Protein product: CASSLGQANYGHTF.